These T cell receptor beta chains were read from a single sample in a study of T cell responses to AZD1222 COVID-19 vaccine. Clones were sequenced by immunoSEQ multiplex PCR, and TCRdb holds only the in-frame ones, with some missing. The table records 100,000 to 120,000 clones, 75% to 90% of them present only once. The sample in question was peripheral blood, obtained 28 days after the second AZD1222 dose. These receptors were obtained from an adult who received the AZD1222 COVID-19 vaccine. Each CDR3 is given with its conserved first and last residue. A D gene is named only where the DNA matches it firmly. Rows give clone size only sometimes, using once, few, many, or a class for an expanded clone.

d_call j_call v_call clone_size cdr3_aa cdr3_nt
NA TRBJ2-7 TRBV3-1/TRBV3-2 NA CASSQDRAQYF TGTGCCAGCAGCCAAGACCGGGCGCAGTACTTC
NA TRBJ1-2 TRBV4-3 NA CASSPMGDYGYTF TGCGCCAGCAGCCCGATGGGAGACTATGGCTACACCTTC
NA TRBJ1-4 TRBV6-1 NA CASSEAIREKLFF TGTGCCAGCAGTGAAGCAATACGGGAAAAACTGTTTTTT
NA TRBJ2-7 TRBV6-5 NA CASGKTPSYEQYF TGTGCCAGCGGGAAGACTCCCTCCTACGAGCAGTACTTC
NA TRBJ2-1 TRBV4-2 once CASSQAKTSSYNEQFF TGTGCCAGCAGCCAAGCGAAGACAAGCTCCTACAATGAGCAGTTCTTC
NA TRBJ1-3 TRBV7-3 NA CASSLPGPGNTIYF TGTGCCAGCAGCTTACCAGGGCCTGGAAACACCATATATTTT
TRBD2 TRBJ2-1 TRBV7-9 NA CASSPIAGGGYNEQFF TGTGCCAGCAGCCCTATAGCGGGAGGGGGTTACAATGAGCAGTTCTTC
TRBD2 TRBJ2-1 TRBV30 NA CAWNGRGGRAVEQFF TGTGCCTGGAACGGACGGGGCGGGAGGGCCGTTGAGCAGTTCTTC
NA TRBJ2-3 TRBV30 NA CAWSNMGRRAGDTQYF TGTGCCTGGAGCAATATGGGTAGGAGGGCCGGAGATACGCAGTATTTT
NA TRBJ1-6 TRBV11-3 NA CASSLQSNSPLHF TGTGCCAGCAGCTTACAGTCTAATTCACCCCTCCACTTT